This is a list of T cell receptor beta chains from one sample in a study of blood T cell repertoires in COVID-19. Clones were read by immunoSEQ multiplex PCR, and TCRdb kept only the in-frame ones, dropping some. Among around 100,000 clones listed, about 85% were seen once. Specimen: peripheral blood. The origin of the receptors is a man in his forties with acute or convalescent COVID-19. CDR3s include the opening cysteine and the closing phenylalanine or tryptophan. The D gene is left open where the match is weak. Rows give clone size only sometimes, using once, few, many, or a class for an expanded clone.

abundance: -
v_gene: TRBV6-5
j_gene: TRBJ1-1
d_gene: -
CDR3aa: CASSYSGGRGTEAFF
CDR3nt: TGTGCCAGCAGTTACTCGGGGGGACGGGGCACTGAAGCTTTCTTT

abundance: few
v_gene: TRBV12-3/TRBV12-4
j_gene: TRBJ2-1
d_gene: -
CDR3aa: CASSPGSYNEQFF
CDR3nt: TGTGCCAGCAGTCCGGGATCCTACAATGAGCAGTTCTTC

abundance: -
v_gene: TRBV19
j_gene: TRBJ1-2
d_gene: TRBD1
CDR3aa: CASSMRGTDGYTF
CDR3nt: TGTGCCAGTAGTATGCGTGGGACAGATGGCTACACCTTC

abundance: -
v_gene: TRBV10-3
j_gene: TRBJ2-7
d_gene: -
CDR3aa: CAISDNRGEQYF
CDR3nt: TGTGCCATCAGTGACAATAGAGGGGAGCAGTACTTC

abundance: -
v_gene: TRBV7-2
j_gene: TRBJ1-5
d_gene: -
CDR3aa: CASSLDEWRVRQPQHF
CDR3nt: TGTGCCAGCAGCTTAGACGAGTGGAGGGTCAGGCAGCCCCAGCATTTT

abundance: -
v_gene: TRBV5-6
j_gene: TRBJ2-5
d_gene: -
CDR3aa: CASSFGSGYETQYF
CDR3nt: TGTGCCAGCAGCTTTGGGTCGGGGTACGAGACCCAGTACTTC

abundance: -
v_gene: TRBV5-1
j_gene: TRBJ1-6
d_gene: TRBD1
CDR3aa: CASTGTGDSPLHF
CDR3nt: TGCGCCAGCACCGGGACAGGGGATTCACCCCTCCACTTT

abundance: -
v_gene: TRBV5-1
j_gene: TRBJ2-1
d_gene: -
CDR3aa: CASSLGGQGNDEQFF
CDR3nt: TGCGCCAGCAGCTTGGGAGGGCAGGGGAACGATGAGCAGTTCTTC

abundance: -
v_gene: TRBV9
j_gene: TRBJ2-2
d_gene: TRBD1
CDR3aa: CASSLDRASVGTGELFF
CDR3nt: TGTGCCAGCAGCCTGGACAGGGCCTCTGTGGGCACCGGGGAGCTGTTTTTT

abundance: once
v_gene: TRBV7-8
j_gene: TRBJ2-3
d_gene: TRBD2
CDR3aa: CASSGPGTRTDTQYF
CDR3nt: TGTGCCAGCAGCGGACCCGGGACTAGGACAGATACGCAGTATTTT

abundance: -
v_gene: TRBV4-2
j_gene: TRBJ2-2
d_gene: -
CDR3aa: CASSQVSGDTGELFF
CDR3nt: TGTGCCAGCAGCCAAGTATCAGGGGACACCGGGGAGCTGTTTTTT

abundance: -
v_gene: TRBV6-5
j_gene: TRBJ1-5
d_gene: -
CDR3aa: CASSYRGLDQPQHF
CDR3nt: TGTGCCAGCAGTTACCGGGGACTTGATCAGCCCCAGCATTTT

abundance: -
v_gene: TRBV28
j_gene: TRBJ1-2
d_gene: TRBD1
CDR3aa: CASSFSPGTGSPRYTF
CDR3nt: TGTGCCAGCAGTTTTTCGCCCGGGACAGGGTCCCCACGCTACACCTTC

abundance: -
v_gene: TRBV29-1
j_gene: TRBJ2-2
d_gene: TRBD1
CDR3aa: CSVEKDRGTGELFF
CDR3nt: TGCAGCGTTGAAAAGGACAGGGGTACCGGGGAGCTGTTTTTT

abundance: once
v_gene: TRBV9
j_gene: TRBJ2-1
d_gene: TRBD2
CDR3aa: CASSPPTSGGMNEQFF
CDR3nt: TGTGCCAGCAGCCCCCCAACTAGCGGGGGGATGAATGAGCAGTTCTTC

abundance: -
v_gene: TRBV7-9
j_gene: TRBJ2-3
d_gene: TRBD2
CDR3aa: CASSSIAGGSTDTQYF
CDR3nt: TGTGCCAGCAGCTCTATAGCGGGGGGCAGCACAGATACGCAGTATTTT

abundance: -
v_gene: TRBV9
j_gene: TRBJ1-4
d_gene: -
CDR3aa: CASSVEPSLEEKLFF
CDR3nt: TGTGCCAGCAGTGTAGAACCCTCCCTGGAGGAAAAACTGTTTTTT

abundance: -
v_gene: TRBV4-1
j_gene: TRBJ2-6
d_gene: TRBD1
CDR3aa: CASSQRDRGKANVLTF
CDR3nt: TGCGCCAGCAGCCAAAGAGACAGGGGGAAGGCCAACGTCCTGACTTTC

abundance: -
v_gene: TRBV21-1
j_gene: TRBJ2-7
d_gene: -
CDR3aa: CASNQAGGLLLEQYF
CDR3nt: TGTGCCAGCAATCAAGCGGGGGGGCTTTTGCTCGAGCAGTACTTC

abundance: once
v_gene: TRBV2
j_gene: TRBJ2-1
d_gene: -
CDR3aa: CASKTFSYNEQFF
CDR3nt: TGTGCCAGCAAGACATTCTCCTACAATGAGCAGTTCTTC

abundance: -
v_gene: TRBV7-3
j_gene: TRBJ2-5
d_gene: -
CDR3aa: CASSRGIQETQYF
CDR3nt: TGTGCCAGCAGCCGAGGGATACAAGAGACCCAGTACTTC

abundance: -
v_gene: TRBV29-1
j_gene: TRBJ2-7
d_gene: -
CDR3aa: CSVLTGPYEQYF
CDR3nt: TGCAGCGTTCTAACGGGTCCCTACGAGCAGTACTTC

abundance: -
v_gene: TRBV12-3/TRBV12-4
j_gene: TRBJ1-5
d_gene: TRBD1
CDR3aa: CASRTGRYQPQHF
CDR3nt: TGTGCCAGCAGGACAGGGCGGTATCAGCCCCAGCATTTT

abundance: -
v_gene: TRBV10-1
j_gene: TRBJ1-3
d_gene: TRBD1
CDR3aa: CASTRGLGNTIYF
CDR3nt: TGCGCCAGCACGAGGGGGCTGGGAAACACCATATATTTT

abundance: -
v_gene: TRBV21-1
j_gene: TRBJ1-5
d_gene: -
CDR3aa: CASSTADRHKRNQPQHF
CDR3nt: TGTGCCAGCAGCACCGCGGACAGGCACAAACGCAATCAGCCCCAGCATTTT

abundance: -
v_gene: TRBV7-2
j_gene: TRBJ1-6
d_gene: -
CDR3aa: CASSATLGSSPLHF
CDR3nt: TGTGCCAGCAGTGCGACCCTGGGGAGTTCACCCCTCCACTTT

abundance: -
v_gene: TRBV27
j_gene: TRBJ1-5
d_gene: TRBD1
CDR3aa: CATGQGDQPQHF
CDR3nt: TGTGCCACAGGACAGGGGGATCAGCCCCAGCATTTT

abundance: -
v_gene: TRBV5-6
j_gene: TRBJ2-7
d_gene: TRBD1
CDR3aa: CASSLTGQGSYEQYF
CDR3nt: TGTGCCAGCAGCTTAACGGGACAGGGGAGCTACGAGCAGTACTTC

abundance: -
v_gene: TRBV3-1/TRBV3-2
j_gene: TRBJ2-3
d_gene: TRBD2
CDR3aa: CASSRLNGGGITDTQYF
CDR3nt: TGTGCCAGCAGCCGTTTAAACGGGGGGGGGATCACAGATACGCAGTATTTT